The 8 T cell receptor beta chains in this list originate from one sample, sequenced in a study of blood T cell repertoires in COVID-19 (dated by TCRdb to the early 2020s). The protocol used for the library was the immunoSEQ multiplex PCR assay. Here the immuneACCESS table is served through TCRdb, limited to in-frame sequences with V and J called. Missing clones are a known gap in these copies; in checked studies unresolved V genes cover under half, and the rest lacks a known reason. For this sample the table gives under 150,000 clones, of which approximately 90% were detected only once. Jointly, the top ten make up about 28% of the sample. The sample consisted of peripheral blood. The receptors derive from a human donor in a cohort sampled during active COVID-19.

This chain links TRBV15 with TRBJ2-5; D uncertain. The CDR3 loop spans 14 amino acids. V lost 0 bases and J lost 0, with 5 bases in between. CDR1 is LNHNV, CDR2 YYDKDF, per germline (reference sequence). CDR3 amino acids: CATSRDANQETQYF. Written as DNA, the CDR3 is TGTGCCACCAGCAGAGATGCTAACCAAGAGACCCAGTACTTC.

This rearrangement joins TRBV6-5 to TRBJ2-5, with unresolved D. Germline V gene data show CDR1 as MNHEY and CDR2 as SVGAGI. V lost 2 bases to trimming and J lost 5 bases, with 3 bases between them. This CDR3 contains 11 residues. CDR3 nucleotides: TGTGCCAGCAGTTACCTGGAGACCCAGTACTTC. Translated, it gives CASSYLETQYF.

The CDR3 reads CASRQTRGGGYNEQFF. CDR3 bases: TGTGCCAGCAGGCAAACTAGGGGGGGTGGTTACAATGAGCAGTTCTTC. The J gene is TRBJ2-1, the V gene TRBV7-8, with a possible D match to TRBD2 (7 bases). Germline CDR1 SGHVS, CDR2 FQNEAQ. V lost 6 bases, J lost 4 bases, and 19 bases lay in between. This CDR3 spans 16 amino acids.

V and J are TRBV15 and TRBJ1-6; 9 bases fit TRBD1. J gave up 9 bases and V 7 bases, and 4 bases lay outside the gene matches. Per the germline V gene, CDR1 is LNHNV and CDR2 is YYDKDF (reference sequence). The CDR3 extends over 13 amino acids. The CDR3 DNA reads TGTGCCACCAAGACAGGGGGTCTTTCACCCCTCCACTTT. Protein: CATKTGGLSPLHF.

The CDR3 is CASSGASNSGNTIYF. CDR3 DNA: TGTGCCAGCAGTGGGGCCAGCAACTCTGGAAACACCATATATTTT. The chain carries TRBV2 and TRBJ1-3; D unresolved. Trimming pared 4 bases from V and 0 bases from J, leaving 10 bases between. This CDR3 is 15 amino acids long. Germline V lookup: CDR1 SNHLY, CDR2 FYNNEI.

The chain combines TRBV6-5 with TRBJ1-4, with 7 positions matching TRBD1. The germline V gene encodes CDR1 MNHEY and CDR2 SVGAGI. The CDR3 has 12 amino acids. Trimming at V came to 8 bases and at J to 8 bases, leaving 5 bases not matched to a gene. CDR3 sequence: CASLRGREKLFF. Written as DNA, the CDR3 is TGTGCCAGCTTGAGGGGGCGGGAAAAACTGTTTTTT.

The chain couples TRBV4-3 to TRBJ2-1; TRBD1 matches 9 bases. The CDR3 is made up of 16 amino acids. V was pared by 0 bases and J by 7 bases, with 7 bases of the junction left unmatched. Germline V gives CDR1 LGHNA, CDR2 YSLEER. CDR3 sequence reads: CASSQETGQGGNEQFF. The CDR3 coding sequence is TGCGCCAGCAGCCAAGAGACGGGACAGGGCGGGAATGAGCAGTTCTTC.

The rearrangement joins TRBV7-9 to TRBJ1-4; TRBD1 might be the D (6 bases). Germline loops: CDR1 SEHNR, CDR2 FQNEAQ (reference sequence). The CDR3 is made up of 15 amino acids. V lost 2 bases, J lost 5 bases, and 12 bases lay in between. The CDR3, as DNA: TGTGCCAGCAGCTTAAAACAGGGATCAAATGAAAAACTGTTTTTT. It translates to CASSLKQGSNEKLFF.